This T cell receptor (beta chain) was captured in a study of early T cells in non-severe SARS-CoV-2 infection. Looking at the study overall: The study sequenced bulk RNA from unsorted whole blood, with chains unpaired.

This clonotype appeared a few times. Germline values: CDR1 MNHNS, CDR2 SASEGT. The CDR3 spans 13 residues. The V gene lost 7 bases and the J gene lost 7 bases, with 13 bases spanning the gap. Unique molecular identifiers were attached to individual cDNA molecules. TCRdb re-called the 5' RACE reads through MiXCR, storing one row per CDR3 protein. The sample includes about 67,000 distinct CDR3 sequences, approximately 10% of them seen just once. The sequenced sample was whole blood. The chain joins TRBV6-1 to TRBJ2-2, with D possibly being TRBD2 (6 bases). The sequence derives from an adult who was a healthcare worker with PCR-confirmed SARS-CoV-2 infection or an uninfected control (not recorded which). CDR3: CASTLAGIGELFF. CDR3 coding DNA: TGTGCCAGCACTTTGGCGGGGATCGGGGAGCTGTTTTTT.